Following are 9 T cell receptor beta chains from one sample sequenced in a study of T-cell reconstitution after alpha-beta-depleted transplantation in children. Antigens for these TCRs are unknown. Study results and limitations: One year after transplant, T-cell counts and diversity came mostly from newly produced T cells.

Preparing the TCRbeta library involved the use of unique molecular identifiers. MiXCR, applied by TCRdb to the PCR reads, yields one record per CDR3 protein. The sample has fewer than 350,000 distinct CDR3 sequences; just over 7.5% are singletons. The sequencing here drew on peripheral blood, taken 360 days after TCRalphabeta/CD19-depleted stem cell transplant. These receptors were obtained from a female patient aged 2 to 10 who had a stem cell transplant for Fanconi anemia, so the T cells may come from the graft donor.

J is TRBJ2-3 and V is TRBV20-1, with D perhaps being TRBD1 or TRBD2 (5 bases each). Trimming shortened V by 2 bases and J by 3 bases, and 9 bases separated the two germline ends. The length of the CDR3 is 13 residues. Looked up from germline, CDR1 is DFQATT and CDR2 is SNEGSKA (reference sequence). Here the CDR3 reads CSARLGATDTQYF. In nucleotides, the CDR3 is TGCAGTGCTAGACTCGGGGCAACAGATACGCAGTATTTT.

This clonotype was counted many times. The rearrangement uses TRBV5-1 and TRBJ2-1; TRBD2 is a possible D gene (5 bases). Trimming took off 6 bases at V and 10 bases at J, with 17 bases between the two ends. From germline, CDR1 is SGHRS and CDR2 YFSETQ. This CDR3 region has 13 residues. CDR3 protein: CASMLLGTGEQFF. DNA of the CDR3: TGCGCCAGCATGTTGTTAGGAACGGGGGAGCAGTTCTTC.

This clonotype was observed at least ten times. The chain combines TRBV6-5 with TRBJ2-5; either TRBD1 or TRBD2 may fit D (5 bases each). The CDR3 is 16 amino acids. V was trimmed by 1 base and J by 5 bases, leaving 17 bases between them. The germline gives CDR1 MNHEY, CDR2 SVGAGI. DNA for the CDR3: TGTGCCAGCAGTTACTTCTCGGGGCAGGGTGGGGAGACCCAGTACTTC. Encoded protein: CASSYFSGQGGETQYF.

A few counts support this clonotype. The rearrangement uses TRBV9 and TRBJ2-2; perhaps TRBD2 as D (7 bases). The CDR3 consists of 16 residues. Germline values: CDR1 SGDLS, CDR2 YYNGEE. V lost 4 bases to trimming and J lost 5 bases, with 18 bases between them. DNA for the CDR3: TGTGCCAGCAGCACACAACAGGGAGGGGGGACCGGGGAGCTGTTTTTT. Its translation: CASSTQQGGGTGELFF. The whole variable domain, filled in from reference TRBV9 and TRBJ2-2, reads DSGVTQTPKHLITATGQRVTLRCSPRSGDLSVYWYQQSLDQGLQFLIQYYNGEERAKGNILERFSAQQFPDLHSELNLSSLELGDSALYFCASSTQQGGGTGELFFGEGSRLTVL.

The chain carries TRBV6-1 and TRBJ1-4; possibly TRBD1 for D (5 bases). V lost 6 bases, J lost 8 bases, and 16 bases lay in between. The CDR3 covers 14 residues. Germline values: CDR1 MNHNS, CDR2 SASEGT. Here the CDR3 reads CASRPDMEGEKLFF. The CDR3 coding sequence is TGTGCCAGCAGACCCGACATGGAGGGGGAAAAACTGTTTTTT.

This clonotype has ten or more counts. The chain is built from TRBV5-1 and TRBJ2-7; D is unclear. The CDR3 length is 15 residues. The V gene's germline CDR1 is SGHRS and CDR2 YFSETQ. Trimming shortened V by 0 bases and J by 3 bases, and 13 bases separated the two germline ends. CDR3 in DNA: TGCGCCAGCAGCTTGGGGCAGAATCCCCTCTACGAGCAGTACTTC. Amino acids: CASSLGQNPLYEQYF.

At least ten counts were recorded for this clonotype. The J gene is TRBJ1-5, the V gene TRBV12-3 or TRBV12-4, with D uncertain. The V end lost 1 base, the J end lost 5 bases, and 9 bases lay between the germline ends. CDR3 length: 14 residues. In DNA, the CDR3 is TGTGCCAGCAGTTTAGTCCGAGAACATCAGCCCCAGCATTTT. Residues: CASSLVREHQPQHF.

There are a few counts of this clonotype. The chain uses TRBV7-9 and TRBJ2-5; 7 bases are shared with TRBD1. This CDR3 region has 15 residues. With V trimmed by 2 bases and J by 2 bases, 5 bases remained unmatched. Germline assignment: CDR1 SEHNR and CDR2 FQNEAQ (reference sequence). CDR3 nucleotides: TGTGCCAGCAGCTTATCGGGACAGCCTCAAGAGACCCAGTACTTC. As protein: CASSLSGQPQETQYF. The variable domain in full, with the rest retrieved from reference TRBV7-9 and TRBJ2-5, is DTGVSQNPRHKITKRGQNVTFRCDPISEHNRLYWYRQTLGQGPEFLTYFQNEAQLEKSRLLSDRFSAERPKGSFSTLEIQRTEQGDSAMYLCASSLSGQPQETQYFGPGTRLLVL.

This clonotype occurred many times. V gene TRBV5-1 combines with J gene TRBJ2-7; TRBD1 might be the D (6 bases). The CDR3 extends over 15 amino acids. Trimming pared 2 bases from V and 1 base from J, leaving 13 bases between. Germline values: CDR1 SGHRS, CDR2 YFSETQ. The CDR3 loop reads CASSFRDNLSYEQYF. In DNA form, the CDR3 reads TGCGCCAGCAGCTTCCGGGACAATTTGTCCTACGAGCAGTACTTC.